Presented here are 14 T cell receptor beta chains from one specimen sequenced in a study of OX40 agonist ivuxolimab in advanced cancers. Assay used: immunoSEQ multiplex PCR; TCRdb lists only in-frame clones, some missing. The sample includes some 97,000 clones, around 93% seen only once; the top ten take approximately 0.58%. The material sequenced was CD4+ or CD8+ T cells sorted from blood, taken in a trial of the OX40 agonist ivuxolimab. The receptors shown here come from an adult with an advanced solid tumor such as melanoma, head and neck, liver or kidney cancer.

The rearrangement links TRBV5-1 to TRBJ1-1; D is unclear. CDR1 and CDR2 (germline): SGHRS, YFSETQ. The CDR3 totals 16 residues. Trimming pared 4 bases from V and 1 base from J, leaving 17 bases between. The CDR3 sequence: CASSPSPEGSNTEAFF. In DNA form, the CDR3 reads TGCGCCAGCAGCCCCTCCCCGGAGGGTTCGAACACTGAAGCTTTCTTT.

The chain has TRBV25-1 and TRBJ1-5; 9 positions agree with TRBD1. The CDR3 spans 15 residues. V trimming: 3 bases; J trimming: 3 bases; junction bases outside the gene matches: 3. Per the germline V gene, CDR1 is MGHDK and CDR2 is SYGVNS. Written as DNA, the CDR3 is TGTGCCAGCAGTGAGGGGGACAGGGTCAATCAGCCCCAGCATTTT. Translating gives CASSEGDRVNQPQHF. The full variable domain, rest sourced from reference TRBV25-1 and TRBJ1-5, is EADIYQTPRYLVIGTGKKITLECSQTMGHDKMYWYQQDPGMELHLIHYSYGVNSTEKGDLSSESTVSRIRTEHFPLTLESARPSHTSQYLCASSEGDRVNQPQHFGDGTRLSIL.

The rearrangement uses TRBV7-9 and TRBJ2-7, with TRBD2 as a possible D gene (5 bases). Germline CDR1 SEHNR, CDR2 FQNEAQ (reference sequence). CDR3 length: 11 amino acids. The germline V and J ends were trimmed by 5 bases and 5 bases, with 7 bases remaining between them. CDR3 protein: CASSPGDEQYF. DNA of the CDR3: TGTGCCAGCAGCCCCGGGGACGAGCAGTACTTC.

The genes are TRBV7-9 and TRBJ2-7; TRBD1 matches at 7 bases. After removal of 4 bases from V and 6 bases from J, the junction contained 15 bases not matched to a gene. The CDR3 is 16 amino acids. Germline V gene data show CDR1 as SEHNR and CDR2 as FQNEAQ (reference sequence). The CDR3: CASSYSTGVRPSEQYF. The CDR3 region has the DNA TGTGCCAGCAGCTACAGCACAGGGGTTAGACCTTCCGAGCAGTACTTC.

This clone came up a few times. The chain carries TRBV28 and TRBJ2-5, with 8 nucleotides matching TRBD2. The CDR3 is 14 amino acids. CDR1 and CDR2 (germline): MDHEN, SYDVKM. Trimming cost V 6 bases and J 5 bases; bases outside gene matches: 8. Here the CDR3 reads CASRPSGSVETQYF. The CDR3, as DNA: TGTGCCAGCAGGCCAAGCGGGAGTGTTGAGACCCAGTACTTC.

This rearrangement joins TRBV7-2 to TRBJ2-7; tentative D call: TRBD2 (6 bases). The germline V gene has CDR1 SGHTA and CDR2 FQGNSA. Deletions cut 6 bases from V and 0 bases from J, with 9 bases between. This CDR3 region has 13 residues. This CDR3 reads CASRRDSSYEQYF. The CDR3 nucleotides read TGTGCCAGCAGGCGGGACTCCTCCTACGAGCAGTACTTC.

The chain links TRBV4-2 to TRBJ2-5, with D tentatively TRBD1 (6 bases). The ends were cut back, 1 base at V and 5 bases at J, with 14 bases in the middle. This CDR3 has 15 amino acids. Germline V gene lookup returns CDR1 LGHNA and CDR2 YNFKEQ. CDR3 DNA sequence: TGTGCCAGCAGCCAAGGAATCAGGGGTGGGGAGACCCAGTACTTC. Translated, it gives CASSQGIRGGETQYF.

V and J are TRBV6-1 and TRBJ1-1, with 10 bases aligning to TRBD1. CDR3 size: 15 residues. V shed 7 bases and J 1 base; nucleotides not matched to a gene: 6. The germline V gene encodes CDR1 MNHNS and CDR2 SASEGT. The CDR3 nucleotides read TGTGCCAGCACCTTGGGACAGGGGCCGAACACTGAAGCTTTCTTT. It translates to CASTLGQGPNTEAFF.

The J gene is TRBJ2-1, the V gene TRBV9; 7 bases fit TRBD1. The CDR3 length is 14 residues. Unmatched junction bases numbered 5, after V lost 3 bases and J lost 5 bases. From germline, CDR1 is SGDLS and CDR2 YYNGEE. This CDR3 is CASSAGQAHNEQFF. CDR3 coding DNA: TGTGCCAGCAGCGCCGGACAGGCCCACAATGAGCAGTTCTTC.

Only one count was recorded for this clone. The chain has TRBV19 and TRBJ2-7, with TRBD1 matching over 9 bases. V was pared by 2 bases and J by 4 bases, with 12 bases of the junction left unmatched. Germline V gives CDR1 LNHDA, CDR2 SQIVND (reference sequence). This CDR3 comprises 17 residues. As DNA, the CDR3 is TGTGCCAGTAGTATACTAGGTCCGGGACAGGGATCATACGAGCAGTACTTC. It is translated as CASSILGPGQGSYEQYF.

In this sample, this clone turned up a few times. The chain recombines TRBV7-8 with TRBJ1-1; D gene ambiguous. The V end was cut by 4 bases, the J end by 3 bases, with 9 bases between. Germline V gene data show CDR1 as SGHVS and CDR2 as FQNEAQ. There are 13 residues in the CDR3. The CDR3 loop is CASSWQGYTEAFF. The CDR3 DNA reads as TGTGCCAGCAGCTGGCAAGGATACACTGAAGCTTTCTTT.

V usage is TRBV7-9 and J usage is TRBJ1-5; 10 bases map to TRBD1. V trimming: 5 bases; J trimming: 6 bases; junction bases outside the gene matches: 4. This CDR3 has 14 amino acids. Germline CDR1 reads SEHNR; CDR2 reads FQNEAQ (reference sequence). CDR3 sequence: CASSLGQGGQPQHF. DNA for the CDR3: TGTGCCAGCAGCCTAGGACAGGGGGGTCAGCCCCAGCATTTT. The whole variable domain, remainder taken from reference TRBV7-9 and TRBJ1-5, is DTGVSQNPRHKITKRGQNVTFRCDPISEHNRLYWYRQTLGQGPEFLTYFQNEAQLEKSRLLSDRFSAERPKGSFSTLEIQRTEQGDSAMYLCASSLGQGGQPQHFGDGTRLSIL.

DNA for the CDR3: TGTGCCAGTACCCAAAAGGGCGGATACAAAAACATTCAGTACTTC. It specifies CASTQKGGYKNIQYF. This chain links TRBV19 with TRBJ2-4; D call uncertain. Germline CDR1 LNHDA, CDR2 SQIVND (reference sequence). The CDR3 is made up of 15 amino acids. The V and J ends lost 7 bases and 3 bases respectively, with 16 bases between them.

The chain employs TRBV5-1 and TRBJ1-1, with TRBD1 matching 7 bases. V lost 1 base and J lost 5; bases outside the gene matches: 17. Looked up from germline, CDR1 is SGHRS and CDR2 is YFSETQ. The CDR3 runs to 18 residues. The CDR3 nucleotides are TGCGCCAGCAGCTTGAGTTTCCGGGACAGCTACTTTTCAACTGAAGCTTTCTTT. It is translated as CASSLSFRDSYFSTEAFF. The entire variable domain, with the rest obtained from reference TRBV5-1 and TRBJ1-1, is as follows: KAGVTQTPRYLIKTRGQQVTLSCSPISGHRSVSWYQQTPGQGLQFLFEYFSETQRNKGNFPGRFSGRQFSNSRSEMNVSTLELGDSALYLCASSLSFRDSYFSTEAFFGQGTRLTVV.